The 2 T cell receptor beta chains below were found in one sample sequenced in a study of T cell responses to AZD1222 COVID-19 vaccine. The repertoire was sequenced with immunoSEQ multiplex PCR; TCRdb's copy has only in-frame clones and lacks some. The top ten hold roughly 4.3% of the sample, which has about 77,000 clones, more than 85% seen once. The sample in question was peripheral blood, obtained 28 days after the second AZD1222 dose. Receptor source: an adult who received the AZD1222 COVID-19 vaccine.

The V call is TRBV9, the J call TRBJ1-2; D gene ambiguous. This CDR3 contains 16 residues. V shed 0 bases and J shed 4 bases, with 16 bases lying between them. The V gene's germline CDR1 is SGDLS and CDR2 YYNGEE. The CDR3 DNA sequence: TGTGCCAGCAGCGTAGGTATCCAGGCCAGTTCCTATGGCTACACCTTC. Residues: CASSVGIQASSYGYTF.

The chain employs TRBV19 and TRBJ2-1; TRBD2 matches at 10 bases. Germline trimming cut 6 bases from V and 7 bases from J; bases unmatched to any gene: 3. CDR3 length: 13 residues. Germline assignment: CDR1 LNHDA and CDR2 SQIVND (reference sequence). CDR3 protein: CASSPSGGNEQFF. CDR3 nucleotide sequence: TGTGCCAGTAGCCCTAGCGGGGGAAATGAGCAGTTCTTC.